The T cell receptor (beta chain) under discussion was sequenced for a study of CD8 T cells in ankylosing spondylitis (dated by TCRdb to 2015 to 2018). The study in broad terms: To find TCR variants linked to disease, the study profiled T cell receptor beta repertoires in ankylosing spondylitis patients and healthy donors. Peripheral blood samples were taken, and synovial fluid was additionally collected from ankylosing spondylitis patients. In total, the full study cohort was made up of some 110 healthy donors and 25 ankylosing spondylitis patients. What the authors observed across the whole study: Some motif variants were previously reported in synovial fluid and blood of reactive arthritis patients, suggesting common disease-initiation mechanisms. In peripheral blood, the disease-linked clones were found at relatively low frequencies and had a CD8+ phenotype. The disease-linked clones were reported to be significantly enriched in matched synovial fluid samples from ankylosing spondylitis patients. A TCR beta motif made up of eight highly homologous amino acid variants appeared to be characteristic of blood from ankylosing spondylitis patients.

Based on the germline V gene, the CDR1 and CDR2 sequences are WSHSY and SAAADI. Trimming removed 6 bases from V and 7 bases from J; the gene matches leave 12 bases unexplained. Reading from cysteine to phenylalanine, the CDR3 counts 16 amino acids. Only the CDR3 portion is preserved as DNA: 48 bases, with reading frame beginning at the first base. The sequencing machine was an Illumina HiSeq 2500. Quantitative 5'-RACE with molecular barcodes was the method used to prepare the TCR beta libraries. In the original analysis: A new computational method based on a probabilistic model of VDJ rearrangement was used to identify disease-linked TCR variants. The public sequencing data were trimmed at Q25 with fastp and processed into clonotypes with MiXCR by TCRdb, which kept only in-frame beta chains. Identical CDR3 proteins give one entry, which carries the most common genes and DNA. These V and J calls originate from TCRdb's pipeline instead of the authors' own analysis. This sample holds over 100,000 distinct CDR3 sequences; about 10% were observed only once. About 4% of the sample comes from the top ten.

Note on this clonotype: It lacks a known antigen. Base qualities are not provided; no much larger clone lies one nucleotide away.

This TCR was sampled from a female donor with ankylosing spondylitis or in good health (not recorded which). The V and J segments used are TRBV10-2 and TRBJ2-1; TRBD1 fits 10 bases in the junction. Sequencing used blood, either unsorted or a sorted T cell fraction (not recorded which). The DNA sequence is TGCGCCAGCAGGGACGACCGGGACAGGGGTCGAAATGAGCAGTTCTTC. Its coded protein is CASRDDRDRGRNEQFF.